This T cell receptor (beta chain) was identified in a study of regulatory T cells in long-lasting Graves disease. Germline-derived CDR1 and CDR2 are MDHEN and SYDVKM. The CDR3 totals 13 residues. With 7 bases removed from V and 4 bases from J, the gap between germline ends came to 13 bases. The time point here: persistent/refractory GD, antithyroid drugs over 5 years with positive TRAb. From RNA extracted from PBMCs, the TCR library was made. Construction of TCR beta libraries relied on iRepertoire HTBI primers and on Arm-PCR targeting CDR3 regions. TCRdb reanalysed the multiplex PCR reads using MiXCR and keeps one entry per CDR3 protein. Among about 430,000 distinct CDR3 sequences, around 23% were seen once, and the ten largest hold roughly 13%. This clonotype was counted ten times or more.

The rearrangement uses TRBV28 and TRBJ2-5; D not certain. Sequenced material: peripheral blood mononuclear cells (PBMCs), taken when the disease was refractory, from a patient treated with antithyroid drugs. The receptor comes from a female donor with Graves disease. This CDR3 is CASTFEPRETQYF. DNA of the CDR3: TGTGCCAGCACCTTCGAGCCCAGAGAGACCCAGTACTTC.